The T cell receptor beta chain under discussion was sequenced for a study of tumor and adjacent non-tumor tissue in lung cancer. The library came from three nested PCR rounds adapted from ARM-PCR protocols. TCRdb re-derived calls from the multiplex PCR reads in MiXCR, one entry per CDR3 protein. The repertoire consists of about 75,000 distinct CDR3 sequences, with around 77% occurring once and the leading ten covering 9.5% to 15%. Broader study findings: Tumor repertoires had a smaller top 100 clone share than normal lung.

This clonotype appeared once. What it recognizes is unknown. The junction and the germline gene differ at one end; a read error may be behind it. This CDR3 has 17 residues. Looked up from germline, CDR1 is MGHRA and CDR2 is YSYEKL. The template was RNA from unsorted bulk tissue. The gene calls are TRBV4-1 and TRBJ2-6; TRBD2 aligns across 13 bases. The source is a woman aged 45-60 years with non-small cell lung cancer. Sequencing used lung tumor tissue. The CDR3: CTSFLTSGGSGANVLTF. The CDR3 DNA reads as TGCACCAGCTTTCTGACTAGCGGGGGGAGTGGGGCCAACGTCCTGACTTTC.